One TCR beta chain is described in this entry. Original methodology: Researchers report that nucleated cell counts were estimated from reference gene primer amplification. The protocol was immunoSEQ multiplex PCR, while the TCRdb copy is restricted to in-frame clones and leaves out a portion. The DNA gave D and trimming, while V, J and clone size come from that table. This sample has fewer than 300,000 clones, with over 75% found just once. The data originate from a study of blood T cell repertoires in COVID-19. Study details: Researchers got acute and convalescent COVID-19 samples from the United States, Italy and Spain.

The germline V gene has CDR1 MNHNS and CDR2 SASEGT. CDR3 length equals 17 residues. The V and J ends lost 7 bases and 4 bases, in that order; junction bases with no gene match: 15. Grouping used clinical history reported by participants in a survey and questionnaire. For recovered donors of Cohort 3, there were two negative PCRs, clearance, or symptom resolution. Sample: PBMCs or T cells enriched from blood (not recorded which). The TCR comes from a man aged 18 to 30 who had recovered from COVID-19. This rearrangement joins TRBV6-1 to TRBJ2-7; 11 bases are a match to TRBD2. The CDR3 DNA reads as TGTGCCAGCAATGATTTTGACCGGACTAGCGGGCGTTACGAGCAGTACTTC. It specifies CASNDFDRTSGRYEQYF.